These 24 T cell receptor beta chains came from one sample sequenced in a study of blood T cell repertoires in COVID-19. Sequencing was performed with immunoSEQ multiplex PCR; in TCRdb, only in-frame clones are kept and a portion is missing. The sample carries around 130,000 clones, approximately 88% recorded once. The sequenced material came from peripheral blood. All receptors come from a man between 60 and 70 years old with acute or convalescent COVID-19.

The J gene is TRBJ2-7, the V gene TRBV19; 8 positions agree with TRBD2. Germline V gene lookup returns CDR1 LNHDA and CDR2 SQIVND (reference sequence). V shed 4 bases and J 4 bases; nucleotides not matched to a gene: 3. This CDR3 comprises 13 residues. The CDR3 reads CASSNGGAYEQYF. CDR3 DNA: TGTGCCAGTAGTAACGGGGGGGCTTACGAGCAGTACTTC. The full variable domain, its missing parts supplied by reference TRBV19 and TRBJ2-7, is DGGITQSPKYLFRKEGQNVTLSCEQNLNHDAMYWYRQDPGQGLRLIYYSQIVNDFQKGDIAEGYSVSREKKESFPLTVTSAQKNPTAFYLCASSNGGAYEQYFGPGTRLTVT.

The rearrangement links TRBV6-1 to TRBJ1-1; D ambiguous. V shed 3 bases and J shed 5 bases, with 7 bases lying between them. The CDR3 has 12 amino acids. CDR1 and CDR2 (germline): MNHNS, SASEGT. As DNA, the CDR3 is TGTGCCAGCAGTGAGTGGCGGACTGAAGCTTTCTTT. This encodes CASSEWRTEAFF.

The chain employs TRBV18 and TRBJ2-2; 8 bases are shared with TRBD2. The CDR3 sequence is 17 residues long. Germline V gives CDR1 KGHSH, CDR2 LQKENI. V shed 7 bases and J 4 bases; nucleotides not matched to a gene: 14. The DNA for the CDR3 is TGTGCCAGCTTCCCCCTTGATGCGGGGGGTTTCACCGGGGAGCTGTTTTTT. It is translated as CASFPLDAGGFTGELFF. Together with reference TRBV18 and TRBJ2-2, the CDR3 gives the full variable domain: NAGVMQNPRHLVRRRGQEARLRCSPMKGHSHVYWYRQLPEEGLKFMVYLQKENIIDESGMPKERFSAEFPKEGPSILRIQQVVRGDSAAYFCASFPLDAGGFTGELFFGEGSRLTVL.

The genes are TRBV6-5 and TRBJ2-7; D is undetermined. Germline V lookup: CDR1 MNHEY, CDR2 SVGAGI. This CDR3 contains 11 residues. Trimming removed 7 bases from V and 6 bases from J, with 10 bases in between. The CDR3 loop reads CASILNSEQYF. The CDR3 bases are TGTGCCAGCATCCTGAACTCCGAGCAGTACTTC.

This clone has a single count. The chain employs TRBV5-1 and TRBJ2-7, with 7 bases identical to TRBD1. V was clipped by 1 base and J by 4 bases; unmatched bases: 5. Per the germline V gene, CDR1 is SGHRS and CDR2 is YFSETQ. The length of the CDR3 is 14 residues. The CDR3 nucleotides are TGCGCCAGCAGCTTGAGTCAGGGGGTTTACGAGCAGTACTTC. It codes for CASSLSQGVYEQYF.

The genes are TRBV18 and TRBJ2-3; 14 nucleotides agree with TRBD2. Germline V gene sequence: CDR1 KGHSH, CDR2 LQKENI. This CDR3 has 19 amino acids. Trimming cost V 4 bases and J 6 bases; bases outside gene matches: 15. The CDR3 reads CASSQQGAGTSGSSDTQYF. CDR3 sequence (DNA): TGTGCCAGCTCACAACAGGGGGCTGGGACTAGCGGGAGCAGCGATACGCAGTATTTT.

The gene calls are TRBV10-3 and TRBJ2-2, with 10 bases aligning to TRBD2. The CDR3 runs to 15 residues. The germline V gene encodes CDR1 ENHRY and CDR2 SYGVKD. J gave up 6 bases and V 7 bases, and 8 bases lay outside the gene matches. CDR3 sequence: CAITGAGGEAGELFF. DNA of the CDR3: TGTGCCATCACCGGAGCGGGAGGGGAGGCCGGGGAGCTGTTTTTT.

The rearrangement uses TRBV3-1 (or the pseudogene TRBV3-2) and TRBJ2-3; 8 bases align to TRBD2. After removal of 1 base from V and 2 bases from J, the junction contained 5 bases not matched to a gene. There are 16 residues in the CDR3. The germline V gene has CDR1 LGHDT and CDR2 YNNKEL (reference sequence). CDR3 in DNA: TGTGCCAGCAGCCAAGGGTGGGGACTAGACACAGATACGCAGTATTTT. This gives the protein CASSQGWGLDTDTQYF.

The V and J genes are TRBV30 and TRBJ1-2, with D tentatively TRBD1 (6 bases). V was trimmed by 2 bases and J by 8 bases, leaving 12 bases between them. Germline V CDR1 and CDR2: GTSNPN, SVGIG (reference sequence). The CDR3 is 12 residues long. This CDR3 reads CAWSSTGKGYTF. CDR3 bases: TGTGCCTGGAGTTCTACAGGGAAAGGCTACACCTTC.

The chain combines TRBV6-5 with TRBJ1-5; D is possibly TRBD1 (6 bases). The CDR3 sequence is 14 residues long. Germline CDR1 MNHEY, CDR2 SVGAGI. V gave up 6 bases and J gave up 1 base, with 10 bases separating them. CDR3 coding DNA: TGTGCCAGCAGCCGGGGACACAGCAATCAGCCCCAGCATTTT. This gives the protein CASSRGHSNQPQHF.

The V and J genes are TRBV9 and TRBJ1-4; 8 positions agree with TRBD1. The germline CDR1 and CDR2 sequences are SGDLS and YYNGEE. The CDR3 has 14 residues. The J segment lost 4 bases and the V segment lost 3 bases, leaving 2 bases of the junction unmatched. As DNA, the CDR3 is TGTGCCAGCAGCGCGGGACAGGTTAATGAAAAACTGTTTTTT. Translating it yields CASSAGQVNEKLFF.

V and J are TRBV5-1 and TRBJ2-3, with 7 bases matching TRBD1. This CDR3 is 16 amino acids long. The V gene's germline CDR1 is SGHRS and CDR2 YFSETQ. V lost 6 bases and J lost 4; bases outside the gene matches: 14. The CDR3 nucleotides are TGCGCCAGCACCTATTCCACAGGGGCGAGCGCAGATACGCAGTATTTT. Its protein is CASTYSTGASADTQYF.

The rearrangement uses TRBV27 and TRBJ2-7, with 10 bases identical to TRBD2. Per germline, CDR1 MNHEY and CDR2 SMNVEV (reference sequence). J gave up 5 bases and V 6 bases, and 4 bases lay outside the gene matches. The CDR3 length is 13 residues. The CDR3 is CASRLAGANEQYF. CDR3 in DNA: TGTGCCAGCAGGCTAGCGGGAGCCAACGAGCAGTACTTC.

This chain connects TRBV7-8 to TRBJ1-5, with a tentative D call TRBD1 (5 bases). This CDR3 comprises 14 residues. The V gene lost 5 bases and the J gene lost 5 bases, with 13 bases spanning the gap. The germline gives CDR1 SGHVS, CDR2 FQNEAQ. DNA of the CDR3: TGTGCCAGCAGCCAAGGAGCGGGGCATCAGCCCCAGCATTTT. Residues: CASSQGAGHQPQHF.

J is TRBJ1-1 and V is TRBV28; D is unresolved. The V end lost 10 bases, the J end lost 6 bases, and 12 bases lay between the germline ends. Germline CDR1 and CDR2: MDHEN and SYDVKM. CDR3 length: 11 amino acids. The CDR3 spells CATHLWSEAFF. As DNA, the CDR3 is TGTGCCACACATCTTTGGTCTGAAGCTTTCTTT.

V and J are TRBV5-1 and TRBJ1-3, with TRBD1 as a possible D gene (6 bases). CDR3 length equals 14 residues. The ends were cut back, 4 bases at V and 0 bases at J, with 8 bases in the middle. Germline lookup yields CDR1 SGHRS and CDR2 YFSETQ. Here the CDR3 reads CASSGQNSGNTIYF. The CDR3 nucleotides read TGCGCCAGCAGCGGACAGAACTCTGGAAACACCATATATTTT.

The CDR3 protein is CASSPLFSSGANVLTF. CDR3 bases: TGTGCCAGTAGCCCTCTCTTTAGCTCTGGGGCCAACGTCCTGACTTTC. The V call is TRBV19, the J call TRBJ2-6; D remains unclear. Germline values: CDR1 LNHDA, CDR2 SQIVND (reference sequence). The CDR3 totals 16 residues. Trimming stripped 6 bases from V and 0 bases from J, with 12 bases between.

This chain joins TRBV7-2 and TRBJ2-2; no firm D call. Germline CDR1 and CDR2: SGHTA and FQGNSA. There are 13 residues in the CDR3. V lost 1 base and J lost 6, with 6 bases in between. CDR3 nucleotide sequence: TGTGCCAGCAGCTTAGTCCGGGCCGGGGAGCTGTTTTTT. The encoded protein is CASSLVRAGELFF.

This chain uses TRBV19 with TRBJ1-2, with unresolved D. From germline, CDR1 is LNHDA and CDR2 SQIVND (reference sequence). This CDR3 spans 14 amino acids. V was pared by 5 bases and J by 3 bases, with 13 bases between. The CDR3 DNA reads TGTGCCAGTAGTGCTATAACGGGAGACTATGGCTACACCTTC. As protein: CASSAITGDYGYTF.

This sequence joins TRBV6-6 and TRBJ1-1; D may be TRBD1 (6 bases). The CDR3 is made up of 13 amino acids. The V end was cut by 5 bases, the J end by 6 bases, with 13 bases between. Germline V gene sequence: CDR1 MNHNY, CDR2 SVGAGI (reference sequence). The CDR3: CASSPTGLPEAFF. CDR3 nucleotides: TGTGCCAGCAGTCCCACAGGGTTGCCTGAAGCTTTCTTT.

The genes are TRBV24-1 and TRBJ1-5, with a weak D call TRBD1 (5 bases). Trimming took off 5 bases at V and 0 bases at J, with 7 bases between the two ends. Germline V gene sequence: CDR1 KGHDR, CDR2 SFDVKD. The CDR3 is 14 amino acids. As DNA, the CDR3 is TGTGCCACCAGTGGCACAGGTAGCAATCAGCCCCAGCATTTT. Amino acid sequence: CATSGTGSNQPQHF.

In DNA form, the CDR3 reads TGTGCCAGCAGCTTAGACGGGGTCGGGTTTGGACTGTTTTTT. The encoded protein is CASSLDGVGFGLFF. V is TRBV7-9 and J is TRBJ1-4, with D unresolved. There are 14 residues in the CDR3. CDR1 and CDR2 from the germline V gene are SEHNR and FQNEAQ (reference sequence). V shed 1 base and J shed 13 bases, with 16 bases lying between them.

This chain connects TRBV19 to TRBJ1-4; 8 positions match TRBD1. Germline CDR1 LNHDA, CDR2 SQIVND (reference sequence). The trim removed 6 bases at V and 4 bases at J, leaving 4 bases unmatched. This CDR3 is built from 14 residues. CDR3 sequence (DNA): TGTGCCAGTAGAGGACAGGGAAATAATGAAAAACTGTTTTTT. This encodes CASRGQGNNEKLFF.

This chain connects TRBV19 to TRBJ2-3; 9 bases line up with TRBD2. V was clipped by 3 bases and J by 8 bases; unmatched bases: 9. Germline V gene lookup returns CDR1 LNHDA and CDR2 SQIVND (reference sequence). The CDR3 consists of 15 residues. The CDR3 loop is CASSIKRGDGSTQYF. CDR3 nucleotides: TGTGCCAGTAGTATTAAGCGGGGGGACGGCTCTACGCAGTATTTT.